The 5 T cell receptor beta chains in this list originate from one sample, sequenced in a study of early T cells in non-severe SARS-CoV-2 infection. TCRdb analysed the 5' RACE reads with MiXCR anew, one entry per CDR3 protein. The sample yields around 52,000 distinct CDR3 sequences, 11% seen once. Sequencing was carried out using whole blood. Every receptor here comes from an adult who was a healthcare worker with PCR-confirmed SARS-CoV-2 infection or an uninfected control (not recorded which).

The chain combines TRBV5-1 with TRBJ1-4; 8 bases map to TRBD1. CDR3 length equals 16 residues. J gave up 3 bases and V 3 bases, and 7 bases lay outside the gene matches. The germline gives CDR1 SGHRS, CDR2 YFSETQ. The CDR3 bases are TGCGCCAGCAGCTCACAACCGACAGGGGCTAATGAAAAACTGTTTTTT. It codes for CASSSQPTGANEKLFF.

V and J are TRBV20-1 and TRBJ2-1; D may be TRBD2 (5 bases). The CDR3 totals 11 residues. In germline, CDR1 is DFQATT, CDR2 SNEGSKA (reference sequence). Trimming took 8 bases from V and 12 from J, leaving 17 bases between them. CDR3 sequence (DNA): TGCAGTCGTACGGACTCGCGGGTGCAGTTCTTC. It specifies CSRTDSRVQFF.

This clonotype was picked up many times. The rearrangement links TRBV6-1 to TRBJ2-1; TRBD2 matches at 9 bases. The CDR3 is 13 amino acids. CDR1 is MNHNS, CDR2 SASEGT, per germline. Germline trimming cut 7 bases from V and 9 bases from J; bases unmatched to any gene: 7. The CDR3 nucleotides are TGTGCCAGCATCCTAGCGGGGAGGAGTGAGCAGTTCTTC. Its translation is CASILAGRSEQFF.

This clonotype was picked up a small number of times. V usage is TRBV18 and J usage is TRBJ2-5, with a weak D call TRBD2 (6 bases). Trimming left V 4 bases short and J 5 bases short, with 8 bases between. The CDR3 is 12 amino acids. Germline CDR1 KGHSH, CDR2 LQKENI. CDR3 bases: TGTGCCAGCTCACGCGGGACCGAGACCCAGTACTTC. Its protein product is CASSRGTETQYF.

V usage is TRBV5-1 and J usage is TRBJ2-3; D unresolved. V lost 5 bases and J lost 0, with 1 base in between. This CDR3 comprises 11 residues. The germline V gene encodes CDR1 SGHRS and CDR2 YFSETQ. In nucleotides, the CDR3 is TGCGCCAGCAGAAGCACAGATACGCAGTATTTT. It codes for CASRSTDTQYF.